This entry lists 24 T cell receptor beta chains sequenced from one sample in a study of radiotherapy plus CTLA-4 blockade in lung cancer. Repertoires were generated with immunoSEQ multiplex PCR, while TCRdb's copy carries only in-frame clones and drops some. This table holds tens of thousands of clones, about four fifths found once. Sequenced here: peripheral blood, sampled from a patient treated with radiotherapy plus ipilimumab. The source of these receptors is a human donor with non-small cell lung cancer whose response to radiotherapy plus ipilimumab could not be evaluated.

The chain links TRBV19 to TRBJ1-1; D remains ambiguous. The CDR3 has 16 amino acids. V was shortened by 7 bases and J by 0 bases, with 18 bases between the two germline ends. Germline V CDR1 and CDR2: LNHDA, SQIVND (reference sequence). CDR3 DNA sequence: TGTGCCAGTAATGAGAACTCGGGAGGGATGAACACTGAAGCTTTCTTT. It is translated as CASNENSGGMNTEAFF.

This rearrangement joins TRBV28 to TRBJ1-5; perhaps TRBD1 as D (5 bases). Germline assignment: CDR1 MDHEN and CDR2 SYDVKM. The V and J ends lost 6 bases and 4 bases respectively, with 28 bases between them. The CDR3 has 19 amino acids. CDR3 nucleotide sequence: TGTGCCAGCAGGCAAAATATGAATCGGGACTTCTCGCCTAATCAGCCCCAGCATTTT. It encodes CASRQNMNRDFSPNQPQHF.

The genes are TRBV19 and TRBJ1-4; no firm D call. The V gene's germline CDR1 is LNHDA and CDR2 SQIVND (reference sequence). Deletions cut 0 bases from V and 4 bases from J, with 6 bases between. This CDR3 spans 14 amino acids. CDR3 in DNA: TGTGCCAGTAGTATAGACGGGATTAATGAAAAACTGTTTTTT. Its translation is CASSIDGINEKLFF. Together with reference TRBV19 and TRBJ1-4, the CDR3 gives the full variable domain: DGGITQSPKYLFRKEGQNVTLSCEQNLNHDAMYWYRQDPGQGLRLIYYSQIVNDFQKGDIAEGYSVSREKKESFPLTVTSAQKNPTAFYLCASSIDGINEKLFFGSGTQLSVL.

The rearrangement uses TRBV7-2 and TRBJ1-1, with D maybe TRBD1 (6 bases). The CDR3 runs to 13 residues. Germline V gene sequence: CDR1 SGHTA, CDR2 FQGNSA. V dropped 4 bases and J dropped 10 bases, with 16 bases sitting between them. CDR3 bases: TGTGCCAGCAGCTCTTTGACAGGCGCGGGAGCTTTCTTT. Its translation: CASSSLTGAGAFF.

This chain links TRBV7-3 with TRBJ2-3; TRBD1 might be the D (6 bases). The CDR3 runs 15 residues. The V and J ends lost 5 bases and 4 bases respectively, with 16 bases between them. CDR1 and CDR2 from the germline V gene are SGHTA and FQGTGA. The CDR3 DNA is TGTGCCAGCAGCACCGGACAGAGAAATTCAGATACGCAGTATTTT. It codes for CASSTGQRNSDTQYF.

CDR3 amino acids: CASSPQGTSGGGETQYF. In nucleotides, the CDR3 is TGTGCCAGCAGCCCACAAGGGACTAGCGGAGGCGGGGAGACCCAGTACTTC. The chain couples TRBV7-3 to TRBJ2-5, with 11 positions matching TRBD2. V lost 5 bases and J lost 5; bases outside the gene matches: 13. Germline loops: CDR1 SGHTA, CDR2 FQGTGA. This CDR3 is built from 17 residues. The variable domain in full, completed from reference TRBV7-3 and TRBJ2-5, reads GAGVSQTPSNKVTEKGKYVELRCDPISGHTALYWYRQSLGQGPEFLIYFQGTGAADDSGLPNDRFFAVRPEGSVSTLKIQRTERGDSAVYLCASSPQGTSGGGETQYFGPGTRLLVL.

This clone was counted a single time. This chain links TRBV6-1 with TRBJ1-1; 8 bases fit TRBD1. Looked up from germline, CDR1 is MNHNS and CDR2 is SASEGT. Trimming took 3 bases from V and 7 from J; bases not matched to a gene: 4. CDR3 length: 13 amino acids. The CDR3 protein is CASSDRTGIEAFF. In nucleotides, the CDR3 is TGTGCCAGCAGTGATCGGACAGGGATTGAAGCTTTCTTT.

CDR3 sequence (DNA): TGTGCCAGCAGCTCATCTAGTGGAGCCGGGGAGCTGTTTTTT. Protein sequence: CASSSSSGAGELFF. The chain carries TRBV11-3 and TRBJ2-2; D unresolved. V lost 4 bases and J lost 6, with 12 bases in between. Germline CDR1 and CDR2: SGHNT and YENEEA. This CDR3 has 14 residues. Full variable domain (remainder filled in from reference TRBV11-3 and TRBJ2-2): EAGVVQSPRYKIIEKKQPVAFWCNPISGHNTLYWYLQNLGQGPELLIRYENEEAVDDSQLPKDRFSAERLKGVDSTLKIQPAELGDSAVYLCASSSSSGAGELFFGEGSRLTVL.

This clone came up a few times. The V and J genes are TRBV28 and TRBJ2-1, with D possibly TRBD2 on 7 matching bases. CDR1 and CDR2 (germline): MDHEN, SYDVKM. The CDR3 loop spans 14 amino acids. V dropped 7 bases and J dropped 4 bases, with 14 bases sitting between them. CDR3 amino acids: CASTRRGGYNEQFF. The CDR3 coding sequence is TGTGCCAGCACCCGGAGGGGGGGGTACAATGAGCAGTTCTTC. The variable domain in full, with the rest retrieved from reference TRBV28 and TRBJ2-1, is DVKVTQSSRYLVKRTGEKVFLECVQDMDHENMFWYRQDPGLGLRLIYFSYDVKMKEKGDIPEGYSVSREKKERFSLILESASTNQTSMYLCASTRRGGYNEQFFGPGTRLTVL.

The chain couples TRBV5-1 to TRBJ2-5; the match to TRBD1 covers 7 bases. The J segment lost 2 bases and the V segment lost 0 bases, leaving 13 bases of the junction unmatched. The length of the CDR3 is 18 residues. Germline V gene data show CDR1 as SGHRS and CDR2 as YFSETQ. In DNA, the CDR3 is TGCGCCAGCAGCTTGGCCGATTATCCGGGACAGAAACAAGAGACCCAGTACTTC. It codes for CASSLADYPGQKQETQYF.

This clone showed up just once. This chain connects TRBV6-1 to TRBJ1-5; D possibly corresponds to TRBD1 (6 bases). The CDR3 totals 13 residues. V dropped 2 bases and J dropped 5 bases, with 7 bases sitting between them. Germline V gene sequence: CDR1 MNHNS, CDR2 SASEGT. The CDR3 loop reads CASSEWGHQPQHF. CDR3 DNA sequence: TGTGCCAGCAGTGAATGGGGGCATCAGCCCCAGCATTTT.

V and J are TRBV7-3 and TRBJ2-2; tentatively, D is TRBD2 (5 bases). The CDR3 extends over 14 amino acids. Looked up from germline, CDR1 is SGHTA and CDR2 is FQGTGA. Trimming removed 5 bases at V and 6 bases at J, with 13 bases between. The CDR3 sequence is CASSLLAGPGELFF. CDR3 coding DNA: TGTGCCAGCAGCCTGCTCGCGGGCCCCGGGGAGCTGTTTTTT.

The rearrangement uses TRBV28 and TRBJ1-5; D unresolved. Trimming stripped 2 bases from V and 6 bases from J, with 8 bases between. The germline V gene encodes CDR1 MDHEN and CDR2 SYDVKM. The CDR3 consists of 13 residues. The CDR3 nucleotides are TGTGCCAGCAGTTTAATCTCGGGTCAGCCCCAGCATTTT. This encodes CASSLISGQPQHF.

The gene calls are TRBV28 and TRBJ2-1, with a possible D match to TRBD2 (5 bases). CDR1 and CDR2 (germline): MDHEN, SYDVKM. Trimming took off 2 bases at V and 4 bases at J, with 12 bases between the two ends. This CDR3 comprises 15 residues. The CDR3 protein is CASSLGSPAYNEQFF. The CDR3 coding sequence is TGTGCCAGCAGTTTAGGGAGCCCAGCGTACAATGAGCAGTTCTTC.

The J gene is TRBJ2-7, the V gene TRBV11-2; D perhaps matches TRBD1 (6 bases). This CDR3 is built from 16 residues. Germline CDR1 and CDR2: SGHAT and FQNNGV. Trimming removed 1 base from V and 0 bases from J, with 13 bases in between. DNA of the CDR3: TGTGCCAGCAGCTTAGGGTCGTGGACAGTCTCCTACGAGCAGTACTTC. As protein: CASSLGSWTVSYEQYF.

V gene TRBV4-2 combines with J gene TRBJ2-7; a weak D match, TRBD2 (6 bases). Per germline, CDR1 LGHNA and CDR2 YNFKEQ. Trimming cost V 0 bases and J 12 bases, with 18 bases left between them. The CDR3 loop spans 14 amino acids. The CDR3 region has the DNA TGTGCCAGCAGCCAAGATCGGGGGACCTCGTCGGCGTACTTC. Its protein product is CASSQDRGTSSAYF.

The chain is built from TRBV7-9 and TRBJ1-2; D might be TRBD1 (6 bases). The length of the CDR3 is 13 residues. The V gene lost 5 bases and the J gene lost 3 bases, with 10 bases spanning the gap. The germline V gene has CDR1 SEHNR and CDR2 FQNEAQ (reference sequence). The CDR3 here is CASSRRGDYGYTF. CDR3 DNA: TGTGCCAGCAGCCGCAGGGGTGACTATGGCTACACCTTC.

J is TRBJ1-1 and V is TRBV18; D might be TRBD1 (5 bases). CDR1 is KGHSH and CDR2 is LQKENI in the germline V gene. V lost 4 bases to trimming and J lost 0 bases, with 6 bases between them. The CDR3 totals 13 residues. CDR3 loop: CASSQGLNTEAFF. The CDR3 region has the DNA TGTGCCAGCTCACAGGGGTTGAACACTGAAGCTTTCTTT.

CDR3 sequence reads: CASSLSPDRGRTGELFF. CDR3 sequence (DNA): TGTGCCAGCAGCTTAAGTCCTGACAGGGGGAGGACCGGGGAGCTGTTTTTT. The rearrangement joins TRBV7-8 to TRBJ2-2, with TRBD1 matching 9 bases. The junction had 9 bases not matched to a gene; V was cut back by 2 bases and J by 5 bases. CDR3 size: 17 residues. Germline assignment: CDR1 SGHVS and CDR2 FQNEAQ.

The count of this clone is one. The chain links TRBV6-1 to TRBJ2-1; possibly TRBD1 for D (6 bases). CDR1 MNHNS and CDR2 SASEGT come from the germline V gene. The CDR3 totals 13 residues. With 3 bases removed from V and 9 bases from J, the gap between germline ends came to 12 bases. Written as DNA, the CDR3 is TGTGCCAGCAGTGAGGCCACAGGGTTTGAGCAGTTCTTC. Amino acid sequence: CASSEATGFEQFF.

The chain carries TRBV4-3 and TRBJ2-7; maybe TRBD2 (5 bases). CDR3 size: 15 residues. V lost 4 bases to trimming and J lost 0 bases, with 13 bases between them. Looked up from germline, CDR1 is LGHNA and CDR2 is YSLEER. The chain's CDR3 is CASSLRRGYSYEQYF. DNA of the CDR3: TGCGCCAGCAGCCTTCGGAGAGGGTACTCCTACGAGCAGTACTTC.

This clone was counted a few times. Other nucleotide sequences in the sample specify the same CDR3. The chain combines TRBV9 with TRBJ2-1; TRBD2 matches at 12 bases. Germline CDR1 reads SGDLS; CDR2 reads YYNGEE. There are 16 residues in the CDR3. Germline trimming cut 2 bases from V and 0 bases from J; bases unmatched to any gene: 0. This chain's CDR3 is CASSVGLAGSYNEQFF. CDR3 sequence (DNA): TGTGCCAGCAGCGTGGGACTAGCGGGCTCCTACAATGAGCAGTTCTTC.

This chain joins TRBV28 and TRBJ1-2; D gene unclear. Trimming removed 6 bases from V and 5 bases from J, with 10 bases in between. The CDR3 has 12 amino acids. Germline V gives CDR1 MDHEN, CDR2 SYDVKM. DNA of the CDR3: TGTGCCAGCAGCCTTCCCTTGTATGGCTACACCTTC. Its translation is CASSLPLYGYTF.

CDR3 sequence (DNA): TGTGCCAGCAGCTTAGTCTCCTCGAGGGTTAACACTGAAGCTTTCTTT. It yields the protein CASSLVSSRVNTEAFF. The chain joins TRBV11-2 to TRBJ1-1; D is uncertain. Trimming cost V 1 base and J 2 bases, with 14 bases left between them. The CDR3 length is 16 residues. Germline-derived CDR1 and CDR2 are SGHAT and FQNNGV.